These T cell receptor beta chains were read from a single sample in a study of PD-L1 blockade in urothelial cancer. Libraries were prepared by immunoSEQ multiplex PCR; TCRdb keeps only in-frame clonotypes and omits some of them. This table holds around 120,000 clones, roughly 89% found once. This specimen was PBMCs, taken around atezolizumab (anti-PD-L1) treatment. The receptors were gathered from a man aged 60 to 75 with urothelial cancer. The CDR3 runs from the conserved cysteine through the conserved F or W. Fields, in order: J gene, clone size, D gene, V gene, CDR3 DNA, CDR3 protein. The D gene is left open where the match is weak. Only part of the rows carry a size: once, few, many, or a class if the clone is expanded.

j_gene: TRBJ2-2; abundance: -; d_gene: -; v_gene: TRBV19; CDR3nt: TGTGCCAGTAGTCCAGCCCGGGACTCTAACACCGGGGAGCTGTTTTTT; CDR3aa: CASSPARDSNTGELFF
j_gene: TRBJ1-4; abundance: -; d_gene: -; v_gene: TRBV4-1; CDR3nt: TGCGCCAGCAGCAATTGGGGGGGCGTTGAAAAACTGTTTTTT; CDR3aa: CASSNWGGVEKLFF
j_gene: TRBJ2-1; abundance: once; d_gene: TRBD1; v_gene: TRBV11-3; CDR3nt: TGTGCCAGCAGCTCCGGACAGGGGGCCTACAATGAGCAGTTCTTC; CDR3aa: CASSSGQGAYNEQFF
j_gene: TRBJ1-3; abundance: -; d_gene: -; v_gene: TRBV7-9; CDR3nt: TGTGCCAGCAGCGCGCGGGGGGACGCAACTGCTGGAAACACCATATATTTT; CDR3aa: CASSARGDATAGNTIYF
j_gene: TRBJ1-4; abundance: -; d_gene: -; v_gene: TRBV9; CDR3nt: TGTGCCAGCAGCTTCCGGGGGGAAGAAGAAAAACTGTTTTTT; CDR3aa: CASSFRGEEEKLFF
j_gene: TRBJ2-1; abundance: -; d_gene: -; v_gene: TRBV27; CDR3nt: TGTGCCAGCACCCAGGGAGGTGAGCAGTTCTTC; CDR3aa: CASTQGGEQFF
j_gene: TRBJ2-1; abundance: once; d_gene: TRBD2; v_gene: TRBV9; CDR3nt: TGTGCCAGCAGCCCGGGGGGACTGACCTACAATGAGCAGTTCTTC; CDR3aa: CASSPGGLTYNEQFF
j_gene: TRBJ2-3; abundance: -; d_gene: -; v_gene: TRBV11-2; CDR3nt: TGTGCCAGCAGCTTCCGAGTCACAGATACGCAGTATTTT; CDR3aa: CASSFRVTDTQYF
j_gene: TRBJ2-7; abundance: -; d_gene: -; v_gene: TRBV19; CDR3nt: TGTGCCAGTAGTATACATCAGAAAAACTACGAGCAGTACTTC; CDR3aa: CASSIHQKNYEQYF
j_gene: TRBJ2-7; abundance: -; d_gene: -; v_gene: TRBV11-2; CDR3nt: TGTGCCAGCAGTCGCCGAGTAGGGGGGGCCAACGAGCAGTACTTC; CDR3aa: CASSRRVGGANEQYF
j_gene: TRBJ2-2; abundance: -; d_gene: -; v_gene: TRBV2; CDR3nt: TGTGCCAGCAAGACAGGGAACACCGGGGAGCTGTTTTTT; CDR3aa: CASKTGNTGELFF
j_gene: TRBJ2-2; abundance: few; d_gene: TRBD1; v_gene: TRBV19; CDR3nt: TGTGCCAGTATCCCTGACAGGGGGCACACCGGGGAGCTGTTTTTT; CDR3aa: CASIPDRGHTGELFF
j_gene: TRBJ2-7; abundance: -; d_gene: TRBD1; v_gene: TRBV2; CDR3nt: TGTGCCAGCAGAGCCCAACAGGGGACCTACGAGCAGTACTTC; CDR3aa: CASRAQQGTYEQYF
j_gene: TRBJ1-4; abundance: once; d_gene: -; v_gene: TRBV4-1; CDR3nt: TGCGCCAGCAGCCAAGCAGGCAGAACAGACAATGAAAAACTGTTTTTT; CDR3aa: CASSQAGRTDNEKLFF
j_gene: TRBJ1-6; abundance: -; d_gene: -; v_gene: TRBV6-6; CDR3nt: TGTGCCAGCAGCCAAGTCCAGGGCTCACCCCTCCACTTT; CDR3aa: CASSQVQGSPLHF
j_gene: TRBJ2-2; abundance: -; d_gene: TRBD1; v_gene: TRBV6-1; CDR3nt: TGTGCCAGCAGTGAAGCGAAGACCTCCGGGACAGGGAAGGCCGGGGAGCTGTTTTTT; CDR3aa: CASSEAKTSGTGKAGELFF
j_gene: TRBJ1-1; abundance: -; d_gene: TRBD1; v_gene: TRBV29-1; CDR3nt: TGCAGCGCCTGGGACAGCAACACTGAAGCTTTCTTT; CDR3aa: CSAWDSNTEAFF
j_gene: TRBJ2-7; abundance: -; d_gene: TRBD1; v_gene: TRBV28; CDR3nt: TGTGCCAGCAGTTCGCCGGGACAGGGGGCGGGGGAGCAGTACTTC; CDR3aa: CASSSPGQGAGEQYF
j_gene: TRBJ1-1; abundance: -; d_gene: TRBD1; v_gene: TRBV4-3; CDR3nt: TGCGCCAGCAGCCCGGACAGGGGGCGAAGCACTGAAGCTTTCTTT; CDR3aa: CASSPDRGRSTEAFF
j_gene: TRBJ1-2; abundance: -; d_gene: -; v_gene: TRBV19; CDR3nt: TGTGCCAGTAGTATAGGACGATTGGAGGGTGGCTACACCTTC; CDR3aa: CASSIGRLEGGYTF